The 22 T cell receptor beta chains presented below share a single source sample, sequenced in a study of T-cell reconstitution after alpha-beta-depleted transplantation in children. This sample's TCRbeta library carried unique molecular identifier barcodes. One entry per CDR3 protein results from TCRdb running MiXCR on the PCR reads. The table includes about 280,000 distinct CDR3 sequences, approximately 10% detected once. Sequences were derived from peripheral blood, sampled 180 days after TCRalphabeta/CD19-depleted stem cell transplant. These receptors came from a male patient aged 2-9 years who had a stem cell transplant for chronic granulomatous disease, so the T cells may come from the graft donor.

The table lists this clonotype with many counts. The rearrangement links TRBV20-1 to TRBJ2-4; D unresolved. The CDR3 consists of 15 residues. V was cut by 1 base and J by 0 bases, with 10 bases left in between. Germline lookup yields CDR1 DFQATT and CDR2 SNEGSKA (reference sequence). The CDR3 nucleotides read TGCAGTGCTAGAGGGCCCCAGCTAGCCAAAAACATTCAGTACTTC. Translation gives CSARGPQLAKNIQYF.

This clonotype was seen ten or more times. The rearrangement uses TRBV4-3 and TRBJ2-1; 7 bases align to TRBD2. Looked up from germline, CDR1 is LGHNA and CDR2 is YSLEER. V lost 2 bases and J lost 5; bases outside the gene matches: 18. This CDR3 spans 19 amino acids. CDR3 in amino acids: CASSQYDGRVGGTNNEQFF. As DNA, the CDR3 is TGCGCCAGCAGCCAATATGATGGAAGGGTGGGGGGGACCAACAATGAGCAGTTCTTC.

This clonotype was found many times. The chain couples TRBV6-4 to TRBJ2-5; no firm D call. The CDR3 consists of 13 residues. The V gene lost 7 bases and the J gene lost 6 bases, with 15 bases spanning the gap. Germline assignment: CDR1 MRHNA and CDR2 SNTAGT. The CDR3 DNA follows: TGTGCCAGCAAGGCCCCAGGACGGCAGACCCAGTACTTC. It encodes CASKAPGRQTQYF.

This clonotype has ten or more counts. The rearrangement links TRBV7-2 to TRBJ2-3; unclear D gene. The germline V and J ends were trimmed by 5 bases and 5 bases, with 8 bases remaining between them. This CDR3 spans 12 amino acids. The V gene's germline CDR1 is SGHTA and CDR2 FQGNSA. This CDR3 reads CASSHRVDTQYF. As DNA, the CDR3 is TGTGCCAGCAGCCATAGAGTAGATACGCAGTATTTT.

In this sample, this clonotype turned up many times. CDR3 DNA: TGTGCCAGCTCACCAGTGCGGGAAAACATTCAGTACTTC. Its translation: CASSPVRENIQYF. The rearrangement joins TRBV18 to TRBJ2-4; tentatively, D is TRBD2 (5 bases). CDR1 and CDR2 from the germline V gene are KGHSH and LQKENI. This CDR3 is built from 13 residues. V was trimmed by 2 bases and J by 5 bases, leaving 7 bases between them.

This clonotype showed up many times. The chain is built from TRBV12-3 or TRBV12-4 and TRBJ2-7; D tentatively reads TRBD1 or TRBD2 (5 bases each). Deletions cut 0 bases from V and 4 bases from J, with 16 bases between. This CDR3 region has 16 residues. This CDR3 is CASSLAPGTQEYEQYF. CDR3 nucleotides: TGTGCCAGCAGTTTAGCGCCTGGGACCCAGGAGTACGAGCAGTACTTC.

This clonotype has at least ten counts. The genes are TRBV29-1 and TRBJ2-3, with 7 positions matching TRBD2. J lost 0 bases, V lost 3 bases, and 18 bases had no gene match. The CDR3 consists of 19 residues. Germline CDR1 reads SQVTM; CDR2 reads ANQGSEA. The CDR3: CSVDALLADVPTSTDTQYF. In DNA, the CDR3 is TGCAGCGTTGACGCCCTTCTAGCGGACGTACCCACTAGCACAGATACGCAGTATTTT.

In this sample, this clonotype turned up many times. CDR3 nucleotides: TGCGCCAGCAGCTTGGACAGGGATTATGGCTACACCTTC. This translates into CASSLDRDYGYTF. The rearrangement joins TRBV5-1 to TRBJ1-2; D is perhaps TRBD1 (6 bases). V was pared by 0 bases and J by 5 bases, with 8 bases between. Germline CDR1 is SGHRS and CDR2 is YFSETQ. The CDR3 has 13 amino acids.

This clonotype was seen at least ten times. The genes are TRBV20-1 and TRBJ1-1; D remains ambiguous. The germline V gene has CDR1 DFQATT and CDR2 SNEGSKA (reference sequence). V was cut by 2 bases and J by 4 bases, with 5 bases left in between. The CDR3 spans 11 residues. CDR3 in DNA: TGCAGTGCTAGATGGCCCACTGAAGCTTTCTTT. It encodes CSARWPTEAFF.

In this sample, this clonotype turned up many times. The chain carries TRBV20-1 and TRBJ2-1; 13 positions agree with TRBD2. CDR3 length equals 16 residues. After removal of 0 bases from V and 10 bases from J, the junction contained 9 bases not matched to a gene. Germline CDR1 DFQATT, CDR2 SNEGSKA (reference sequence). The CDR3 nucleotides are TGCAGTGCTAGAGATTGGACTAGCGGGAGCGGAGGCGAGCAGTTCTTC. This sequence encodes CSARDWTSGSGGEQFF.

The table lists this clonotype with a few counts. The chain has TRBV10-3 and TRBJ2-7, with TRBD1 identical over 10 bases. This CDR3 region has 15 residues. In germline, CDR1 is ENHRY, CDR2 SYGVKD. V dropped 4 bases and J dropped 5; count of bases not matched to a gene: 8. The CDR3 is CAISGGGTGAHEQYF. Written as DNA, the CDR3 is TGTGCCATCAGTGGGGGGGGGACAGGGGCCCACGAGCAGTACTTC.

This clonotype was found many times. The chain couples TRBV5-6 to TRBJ1-2, with 8 bases aligning to TRBD1. Per germline, CDR1 SGHDT and CDR2 YYEEEE. Trimming at V came to 4 bases and at J to 4 bases, leaving 9 bases not matched to a gene. CDR3 length equals 15 residues. The chain's CDR3 is CASSGPGTGPYGYTF. In DNA, the CDR3 is TGTGCCAGCAGCGGACCCGGGACAGGCCCCTATGGCTACACCTTC.

In its sample, this clonotype was seen many times. The chain uses TRBV20-1 and TRBJ2-7, with a tentative D call TRBD2 (10 bases). This CDR3 is built from 19 residues. V lost 0 bases and J lost 6, with 30 bases in between. The germline V gene has CDR1 DFQATT and CDR2 SNEGSKA (reference sequence). The CDR3 DNA reads TGCAGTGCTAGAGATCGGGCGGGACAGGGCCCTAGCGGGAGAGCCGAGCAGTACTTC. Translation gives CSARDRAGQGPSGRAEQYF.

This clonotype occurred once. This may arise from a read error, as a much more abundant clone is one base away. The rearrangement uses TRBV5-1 and TRBJ2-5; no definite D call. CDR1 and CDR2 from the germline V gene are SGHRS and YFSETQ. V gave up 7 bases and J gave up 4 bases, with 17 bases separating them. This CDR3 has 14 residues. The CDR3 spells CASGPTLGSETQYF. The CDR3 DNA reads as TGCGCCAGCGGCCCAACCCTGGGATCAGAGACCCAGTACTTC. Supplemented by reference TRBV5-1 and TRBJ2-5, the full variable domain reads KAGVTQTPRYLIKTRGQQVTLSCSPISGHRSVSWYQQTPGQGLQFLFEYFSETQRNKGNFPGRFSGRQFSNSRSEMNVSTLELGDSALYLCASGPTLGSETQYFGPGTRLLVL.

This clonotype was observed many times. The V call is TRBV7-3, the J call TRBJ2-7; 10 bases are shared with TRBD1. With V trimmed by 5 bases and J by 6 bases, 10 bases remained unmatched. Looked up from germline, CDR1 is SGHTA and CDR2 is FQGTGA. The CDR3 consists of 15 residues. The CDR3 nucleotides are TGTGCCAGCAGCCCGAGACAGGGGGCGCGGTCCGAGCAGTACTTC. Encoded protein: CASSPRQGARSEQYF.

This clonotype was seen repeatedly, ten times or more. The chain has TRBV9 and TRBJ1-2, with 8 bases aligning to TRBD1. Germline V gene sequence: CDR1 SGDLS, CDR2 YYNGEE. The CDR3 length is 14 residues. V dropped 2 bases and J dropped 7; count of bases not matched to a gene: 7. DNA of the CDR3: TGTGCCAGCAGCGTCGGGGGGACAGGAGTTGGCTACACCTTC. It yields the protein CASSVGGTGVGYTF.

This clonotype was detected ten times or more. V is TRBV5-5 and J is TRBJ1-2; D may be TRBD1 (6 bases). The CDR3 length is 13 residues. V was trimmed by 2 bases and J by 3 bases, leaving 8 bases between them. Germline assignment: CDR1 SGHKS and CDR2 YYEKEE (reference sequence). CDR3 loop: CASSFDRYYGYTF. CDR3 DNA: TGTGCCAGCAGCTTCGACAGGTACTATGGCTACACCTTC. Drawing the rest from reference TRBV5-5 and TRBJ1-2, the complete variable domain is DAGVTQSPTHLIKTRGQQVTLRCSPISGHKSVSWYQQVLGQGPQFIFQYYEKEERGRGNFPDRFSARQFPNYSSELNVNALLLGDSALYLCASSFDRYYGYTFGSGTRLTVV.

This clonotype was counted many times. This chain links TRBV28 with TRBJ2-7, with TRBD1 identical over 10 bases. With 2 bases clipped from V and 5 bases from J, the junction kept 12 bases outside the gene matches. CDR3 size: 17 residues. Germline V gene sequence: CDR1 MDHEN, CDR2 SYDVKM. CDR3 bases: TGTGCCAGCAGTTTAAGGGGACAGGGGAGGTATAAAGACGAGCAGTACTTC. Encoded protein: CASSLRGQGRYKDEQYF.

The table lists this clonotype with many counts. The junction shows a germline mismatch at one end, possibly a read error. The chain recombines TRBV29-1 with TRBJ2-7, with 7 bases matching TRBD1. The length of the CDR3 is 13 residues. CDR1 and CDR2 from the germline V gene are SQVTM and ANQGSEA. The CDR3 sequence: CSVEGQVSYEQYF. The CDR3 nucleotides are TGCAGCGTCGAAGGACAGGTCTCCTACGAGCAGTACTTC.

This clonotype has a count of ten or more. The chain couples TRBV15 to TRBJ2-3, with D unclear. V lost 5 bases to trimming and J lost 2 bases, with 11 bases between them. The CDR3 is 14 residues long. Germline V gene lookup returns CDR1 LNHNV and CDR2 YYDKDF (reference sequence). In nucleotides, the CDR3 is TGTGCCACCAGCGGCCCCGACCCCACAGATACGCAGTATTTT. It codes for CATSGPDPTDTQYF.

This clonotype has ten or more counts. The chain has TRBV30 and TRBJ2-1, with D hard to call. Germline CDR1 is GTSNPN and CDR2 is SVGIG (reference sequence). CDR3 length: 13 residues. The V and J ends lost 2 bases and 6 bases respectively, with 11 bases between them. CDR3 region: CAWSRGVVNEQFF. CDR3 DNA: TGTGCCTGGAGTCGAGGAGTTGTCAATGAGCAGTTCTTC.

This clonotype was counted ten times or more. The CDR3 DNA follows: TGTGCCAGCAGACGTGGACAGGGTACATACAATGAGCAGTTCTTC. This gives the protein CASRRGQGTYNEQFF. The rearrangement links TRBV12-3 or TRBV12-4 to TRBJ2-1, with 8 nucleotides matching TRBD1. V lost 6 bases and J lost 4; bases outside the gene matches: 8. The CDR3 has 15 amino acids.